This entry concerns a single T cell receptor (beta chain). Its antigen is currently unknown. Germline-derived CDR1 and CDR2 are SGHRS and YFSETQ. Trimming removed 4 bases at V and 6 bases at J, with 13 bases between. The CDR3 spans 13 residues. This specimen comes from a study of T cell responses to AZD1222 COVID-19 vaccine. Whole-study context: Pooled in the analysis were second doses at about 4 or about 12 weeks.

Assay used: immunoSEQ multiplex PCR; TCRdb lists only in-frame clones, some missing. The sample carries about 130,000 clones, around nine tenths recorded once. Study-level points and caveats: The study identified only a handful of AZD1222 recipients as seropositive at baseline. The sample set comprised mostly white British donors with more females, and clonal diversity was possibly underestimated. Spike-specific TCR breadth rose after two AZD1222 doses, and depth rose as well.

The sample consisted of peripheral blood, taken on day 0 of AZD1222 vaccination. The chain recombines TRBV5-1 with TRBJ1-2, with TRBD1 as a possible D gene (6 bases). This clonotype originated in an adult in good health. The CDR3 DNA follows: TGCGCCAGCAGCGAAACCCAGGGGCATGGCTACACCTTC. Residues: CASSETQGHGYTF. The full variable domain, rest sourced from reference TRBV5-1 and TRBJ1-2, is KAGVTQTPRYLIKTRGQQVTLSCSPISGHRSVSWYQQTPGQGLQFLFEYFSETQRNKGNFPGRFSGRQFSNSRSEMNVSTLELGDSALYLCASSETQGHGYTFGSGTRLTVV.